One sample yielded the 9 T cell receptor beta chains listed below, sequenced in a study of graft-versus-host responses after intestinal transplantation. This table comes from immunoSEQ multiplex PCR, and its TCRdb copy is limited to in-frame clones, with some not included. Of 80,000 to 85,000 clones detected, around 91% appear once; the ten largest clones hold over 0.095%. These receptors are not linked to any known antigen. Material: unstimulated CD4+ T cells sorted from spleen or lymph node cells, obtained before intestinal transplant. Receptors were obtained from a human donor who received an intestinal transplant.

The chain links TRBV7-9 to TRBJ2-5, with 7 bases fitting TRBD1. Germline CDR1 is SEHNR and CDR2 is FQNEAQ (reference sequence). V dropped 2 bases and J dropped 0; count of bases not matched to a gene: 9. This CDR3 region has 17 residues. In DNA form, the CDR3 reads TGTGCCAGCAGCTTAACCTTGGGACAGACGTACCAAGAGACCCAGTACTTC. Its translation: CASSLTLGQTYQETQYF. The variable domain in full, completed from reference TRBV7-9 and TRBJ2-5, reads DTGVSQNPRHKITKRGQNVTFRCDPISEHNRLYWYRQTLGQGPEFLTYFQNEAQLEKSRLLSDRFSAERPKGSFSTLEIQRTEQGDSAMYLCASSLTLGQTYQETQYFGPGTRLLVL.

CDR3 DNA: TGTGCCAGCAGCTTGATCGGGCCAGGGGTATATTCACCCCTCCACTTT. Translating gives CASSLIGPGVYSPLHF. The chain couples TRBV5-8 to TRBJ1-6, with D possibly TRBD1 on 6 matching bases. The V end lost 1 base, the J end lost 8 bases, and 16 bases lay between the germline ends. In germline, CDR1 is SGHTS, CDR2 YDEGEE. This CDR3 contains 16 residues. The full variable domain, its missing parts supplied by reference TRBV5-8 and TRBJ1-6, is EAGVTQSPTHLIKTRGQQATLRCSPISGHTSVYWYQQALGLGLQFLLWYDEGEERNRGNFPPRFSGRQFPNYSSELNVNALELEDSALYLCASSLIGPGVYSPLHFGNGTRLTVT.

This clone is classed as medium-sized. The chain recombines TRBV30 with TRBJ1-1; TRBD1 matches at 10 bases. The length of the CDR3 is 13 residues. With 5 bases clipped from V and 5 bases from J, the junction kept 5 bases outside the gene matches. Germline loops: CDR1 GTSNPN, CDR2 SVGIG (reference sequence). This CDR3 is CAWEDRGGTEAFF. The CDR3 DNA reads TGTGCCTGGGAGGACAGGGGGGGAACTGAAGCTTTCTTT.

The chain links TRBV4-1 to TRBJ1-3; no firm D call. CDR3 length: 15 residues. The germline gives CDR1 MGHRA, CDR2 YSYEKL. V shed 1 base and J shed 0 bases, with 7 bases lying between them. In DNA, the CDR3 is TGCGCCAGCAGCCAAGCGGGGAGCTCTGGAAACACCATATATTTT. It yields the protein CASSQAGSSGNTIYF.

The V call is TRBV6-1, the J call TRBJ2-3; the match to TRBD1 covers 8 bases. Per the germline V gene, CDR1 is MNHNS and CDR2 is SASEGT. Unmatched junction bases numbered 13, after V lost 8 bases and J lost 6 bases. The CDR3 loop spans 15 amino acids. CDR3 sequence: CASRRVGTGADTQYF. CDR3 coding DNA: TGTGCCAGCCGGAGGGTCGGGACAGGAGCGGATACGCAGTATTTT.

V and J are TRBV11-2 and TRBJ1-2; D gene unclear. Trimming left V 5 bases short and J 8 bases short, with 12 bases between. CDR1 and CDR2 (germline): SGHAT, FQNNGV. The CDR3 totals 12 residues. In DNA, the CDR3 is TGTGCCAGCAGCGTGGAGGGTAGAGGCTACACCTTC. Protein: CASSVEGRGYTF.

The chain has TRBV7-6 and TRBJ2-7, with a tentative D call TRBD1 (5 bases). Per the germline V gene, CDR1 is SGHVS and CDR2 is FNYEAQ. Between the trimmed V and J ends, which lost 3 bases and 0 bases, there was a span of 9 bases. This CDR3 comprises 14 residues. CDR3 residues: CASSLTEFSYEQYF. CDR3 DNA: TGTGCCAGCAGCTTGACAGAGTTCTCCTACGAGCAGTACTTC.

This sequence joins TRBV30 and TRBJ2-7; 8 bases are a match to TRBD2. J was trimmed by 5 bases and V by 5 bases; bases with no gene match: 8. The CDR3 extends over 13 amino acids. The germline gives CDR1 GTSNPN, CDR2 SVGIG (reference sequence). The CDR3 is CAWRTAGANEQYF. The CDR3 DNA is TGTGCCTGGCGGACAGCGGGGGCTAACGAGCAGTACTTC.

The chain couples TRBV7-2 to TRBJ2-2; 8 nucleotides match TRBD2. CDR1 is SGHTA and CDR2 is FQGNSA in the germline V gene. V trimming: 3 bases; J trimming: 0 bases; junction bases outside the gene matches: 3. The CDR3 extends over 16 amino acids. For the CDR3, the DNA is TGTGCCAGCAGCTTTGCCGGGGGGGCGAACACCGGGGAGCTGTTTTTT. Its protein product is CASSFAGGANTGELFF.